This T cell receptor beta chain was obtained from a study of blood T cell repertoires in COVID-19. This clone was observed a few times. Authors' analysis steps: It was from reference gene primer amplification that nucleated cell counts were estimated. Libraries were prepared by immunoSEQ multiplex PCR; TCRdb keeps only in-frame clonotypes and omits some of them. V, J and clone size derive from that table, while D and trimming were established from the DNA sequence. The repertoire consists of about 530,000 clones, with about 89% occurring once and the leading ten covering roughly 7.4%. The Seattle site enrolled patients during active infection and followed them longitudinally. The CDR3 has 13 residues. Per the germline V gene, CDR1 is SEHNR and CDR2 is FQNEAQ (reference sequence). Trimming cost V 3 bases and J 6 bases; bases outside gene matches: 4.

This chain uses TRBV7-9 with TRBJ2-7; 8 nucleotides line up with TRBD1. This clonotype was sampled from a woman between 45 and 65 years old with COVID-19, enrolled during active disease. The sequencing input was peripheral blood. CDR3 DNA sequence: TGTGCCAGCAGCTTGGGGACAGGAACCGAGCAGTACTTC. It is translated as CASSLGTGTEQYF.